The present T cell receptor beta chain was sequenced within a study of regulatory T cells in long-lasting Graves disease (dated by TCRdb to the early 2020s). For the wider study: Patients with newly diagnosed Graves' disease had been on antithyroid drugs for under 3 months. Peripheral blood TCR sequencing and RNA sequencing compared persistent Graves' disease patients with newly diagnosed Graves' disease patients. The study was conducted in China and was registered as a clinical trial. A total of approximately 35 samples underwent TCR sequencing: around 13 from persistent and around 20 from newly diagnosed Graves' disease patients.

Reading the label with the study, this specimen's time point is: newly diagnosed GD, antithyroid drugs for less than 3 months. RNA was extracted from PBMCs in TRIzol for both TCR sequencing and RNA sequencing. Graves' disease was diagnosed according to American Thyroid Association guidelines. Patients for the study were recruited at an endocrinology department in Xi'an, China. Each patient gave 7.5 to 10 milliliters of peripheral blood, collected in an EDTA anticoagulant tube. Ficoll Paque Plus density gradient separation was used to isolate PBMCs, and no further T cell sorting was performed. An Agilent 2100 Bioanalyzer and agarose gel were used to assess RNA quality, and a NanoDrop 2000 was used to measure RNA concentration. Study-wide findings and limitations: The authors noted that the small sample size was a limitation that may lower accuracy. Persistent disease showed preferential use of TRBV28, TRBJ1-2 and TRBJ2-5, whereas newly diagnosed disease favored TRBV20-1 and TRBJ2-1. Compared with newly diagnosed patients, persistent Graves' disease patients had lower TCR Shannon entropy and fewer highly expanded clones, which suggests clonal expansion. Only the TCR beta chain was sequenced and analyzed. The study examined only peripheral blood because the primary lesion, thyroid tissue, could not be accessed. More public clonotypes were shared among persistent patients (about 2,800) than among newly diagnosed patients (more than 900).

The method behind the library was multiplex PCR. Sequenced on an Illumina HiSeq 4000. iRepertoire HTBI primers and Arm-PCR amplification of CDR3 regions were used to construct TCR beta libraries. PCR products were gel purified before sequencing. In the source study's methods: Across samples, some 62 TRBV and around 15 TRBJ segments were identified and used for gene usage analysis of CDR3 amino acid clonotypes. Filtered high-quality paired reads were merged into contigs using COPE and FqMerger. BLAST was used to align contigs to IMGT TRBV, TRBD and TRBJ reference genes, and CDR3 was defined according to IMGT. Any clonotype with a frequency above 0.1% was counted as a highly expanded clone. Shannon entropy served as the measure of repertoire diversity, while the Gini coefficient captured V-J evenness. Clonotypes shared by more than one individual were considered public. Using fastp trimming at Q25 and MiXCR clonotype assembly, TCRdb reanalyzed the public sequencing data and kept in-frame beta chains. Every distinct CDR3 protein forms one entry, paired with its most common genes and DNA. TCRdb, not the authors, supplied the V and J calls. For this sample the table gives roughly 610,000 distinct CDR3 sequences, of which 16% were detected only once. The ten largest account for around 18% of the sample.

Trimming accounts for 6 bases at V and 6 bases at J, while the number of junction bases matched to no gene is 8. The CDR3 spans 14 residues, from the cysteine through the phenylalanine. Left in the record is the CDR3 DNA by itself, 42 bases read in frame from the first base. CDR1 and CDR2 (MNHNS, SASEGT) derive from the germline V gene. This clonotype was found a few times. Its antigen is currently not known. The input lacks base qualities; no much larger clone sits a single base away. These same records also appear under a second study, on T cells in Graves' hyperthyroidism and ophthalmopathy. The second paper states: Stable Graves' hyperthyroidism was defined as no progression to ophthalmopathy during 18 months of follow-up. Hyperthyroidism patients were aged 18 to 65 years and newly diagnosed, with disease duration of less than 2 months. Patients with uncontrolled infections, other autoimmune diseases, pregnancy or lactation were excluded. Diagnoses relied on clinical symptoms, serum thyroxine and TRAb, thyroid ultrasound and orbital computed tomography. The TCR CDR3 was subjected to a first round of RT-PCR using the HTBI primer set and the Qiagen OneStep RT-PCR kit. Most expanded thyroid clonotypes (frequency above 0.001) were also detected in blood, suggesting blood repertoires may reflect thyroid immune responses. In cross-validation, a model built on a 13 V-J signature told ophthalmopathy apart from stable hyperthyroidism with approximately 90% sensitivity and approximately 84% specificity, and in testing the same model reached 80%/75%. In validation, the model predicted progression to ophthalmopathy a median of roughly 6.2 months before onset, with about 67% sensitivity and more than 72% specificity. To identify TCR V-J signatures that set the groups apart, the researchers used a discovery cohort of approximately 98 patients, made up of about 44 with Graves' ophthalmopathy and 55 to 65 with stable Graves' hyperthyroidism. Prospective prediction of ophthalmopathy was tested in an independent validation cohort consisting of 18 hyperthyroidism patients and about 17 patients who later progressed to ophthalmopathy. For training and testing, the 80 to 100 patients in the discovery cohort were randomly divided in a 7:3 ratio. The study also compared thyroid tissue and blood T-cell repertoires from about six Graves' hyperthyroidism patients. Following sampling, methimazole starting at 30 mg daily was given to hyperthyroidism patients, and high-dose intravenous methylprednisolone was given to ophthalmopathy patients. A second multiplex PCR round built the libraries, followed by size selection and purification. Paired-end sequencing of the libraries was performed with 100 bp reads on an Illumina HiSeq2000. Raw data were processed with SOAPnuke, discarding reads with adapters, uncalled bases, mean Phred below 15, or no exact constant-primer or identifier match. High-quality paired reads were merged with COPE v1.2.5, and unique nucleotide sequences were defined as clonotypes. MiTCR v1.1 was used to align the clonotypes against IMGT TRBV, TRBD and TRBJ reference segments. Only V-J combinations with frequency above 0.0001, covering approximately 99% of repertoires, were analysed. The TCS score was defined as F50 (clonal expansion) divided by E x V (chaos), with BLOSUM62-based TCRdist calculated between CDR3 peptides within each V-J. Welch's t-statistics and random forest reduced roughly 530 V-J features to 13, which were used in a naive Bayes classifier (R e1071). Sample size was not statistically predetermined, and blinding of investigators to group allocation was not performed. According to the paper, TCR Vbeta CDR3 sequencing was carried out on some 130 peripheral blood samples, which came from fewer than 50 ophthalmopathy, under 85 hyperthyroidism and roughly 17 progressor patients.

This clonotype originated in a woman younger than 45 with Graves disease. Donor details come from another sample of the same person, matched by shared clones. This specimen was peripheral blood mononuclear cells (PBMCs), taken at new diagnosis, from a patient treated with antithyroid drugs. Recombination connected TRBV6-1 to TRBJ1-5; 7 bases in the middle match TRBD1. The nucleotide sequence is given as TGTGCCAGCAGGCCAGGGACAGTAAGTCAGCCCCAGCATTTT. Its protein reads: CASRPGTVSQPQHF.